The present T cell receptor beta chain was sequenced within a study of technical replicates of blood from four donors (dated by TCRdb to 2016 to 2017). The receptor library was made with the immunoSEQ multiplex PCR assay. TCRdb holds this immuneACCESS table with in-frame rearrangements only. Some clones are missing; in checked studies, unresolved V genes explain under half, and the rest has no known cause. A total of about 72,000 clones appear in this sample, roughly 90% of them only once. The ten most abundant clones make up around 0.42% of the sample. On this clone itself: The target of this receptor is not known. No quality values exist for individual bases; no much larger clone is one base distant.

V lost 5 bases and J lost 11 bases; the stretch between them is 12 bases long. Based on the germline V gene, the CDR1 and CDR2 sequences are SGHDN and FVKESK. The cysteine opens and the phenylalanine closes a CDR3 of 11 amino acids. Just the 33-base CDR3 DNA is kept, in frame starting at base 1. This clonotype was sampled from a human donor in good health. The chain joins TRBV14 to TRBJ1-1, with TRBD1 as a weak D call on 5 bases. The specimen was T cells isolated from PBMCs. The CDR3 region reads CASSIDRRAFF. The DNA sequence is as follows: TGTGCCAGCAGCATTGACAGACGGGCTTTCTTT.